This record concerns one T cell receptor beta chain sequence. The record originates from a study of identifying expanded T cells in peripheral blood. This table comes from immunoSEQ multiplex PCR, and its TCRdb copy is limited to in-frame clones, with some not included. The sample contains roughly 86,000 clones, 85% of which appear only once. The sequence was obtained from a person aged 18 to 70 in good health. Sequencing input: blood.

The CDR3 protein is CASSSRDPVGQYF. CDR3 in DNA: TGTGCCAGCAGCTCCCGGGACCCCGTGGGGCAGTACTTC. The J gene is TRBJ2-7, the V gene TRBV7-2; D assignment may be TRBD1 or TRBD2 (5 bases each). The germline V gene encodes CDR1 SGHTA and CDR2 FQGNSA. The CDR3 length is 13 residues. Trimming cost V 4 bases and J 9 bases, with 16 bases left between them.